This TCR beta chain was sequenced during a study of cytomegalovirus exposure and HLA in healthy donors. This CDR3 has 15 amino acids. Germline-derived CDR1 and CDR2 are SGHAT and FQDESV (reference sequence). The PCR used 60 Vbeta and 13 Jbeta primers. Some clones are missing from TCRdb's copy, which holds only in-frame ones; the method was immunoSEQ multiplex PCR. With fewer than 95,000 clones in the sample, the ten largest clones hold 4% to 5.5%. Note on this clone: Its antigen is undetermined.

Study outcomes and limitations: Most subjects had HLA-A and HLA-B alleles reportedly predicted accurately by TCR beta sequences.

The source of this sequence is a woman between 40 and 55 years old in good health and CMV-seropositive. Sequenced: PBMCs. J is TRBJ2-5 and V is TRBV11-1, with TRBD1 matching 10 bases. The end of the DNA fits TRBJ2-7 better, so the J call may be wrong. As DNA, the CDR3 is TGTGCCAGCAGCTTAGCCGGACAGGGGGCCTACGAGCAGTACTTC. Translated: CASSLAGQGAYEQYF.